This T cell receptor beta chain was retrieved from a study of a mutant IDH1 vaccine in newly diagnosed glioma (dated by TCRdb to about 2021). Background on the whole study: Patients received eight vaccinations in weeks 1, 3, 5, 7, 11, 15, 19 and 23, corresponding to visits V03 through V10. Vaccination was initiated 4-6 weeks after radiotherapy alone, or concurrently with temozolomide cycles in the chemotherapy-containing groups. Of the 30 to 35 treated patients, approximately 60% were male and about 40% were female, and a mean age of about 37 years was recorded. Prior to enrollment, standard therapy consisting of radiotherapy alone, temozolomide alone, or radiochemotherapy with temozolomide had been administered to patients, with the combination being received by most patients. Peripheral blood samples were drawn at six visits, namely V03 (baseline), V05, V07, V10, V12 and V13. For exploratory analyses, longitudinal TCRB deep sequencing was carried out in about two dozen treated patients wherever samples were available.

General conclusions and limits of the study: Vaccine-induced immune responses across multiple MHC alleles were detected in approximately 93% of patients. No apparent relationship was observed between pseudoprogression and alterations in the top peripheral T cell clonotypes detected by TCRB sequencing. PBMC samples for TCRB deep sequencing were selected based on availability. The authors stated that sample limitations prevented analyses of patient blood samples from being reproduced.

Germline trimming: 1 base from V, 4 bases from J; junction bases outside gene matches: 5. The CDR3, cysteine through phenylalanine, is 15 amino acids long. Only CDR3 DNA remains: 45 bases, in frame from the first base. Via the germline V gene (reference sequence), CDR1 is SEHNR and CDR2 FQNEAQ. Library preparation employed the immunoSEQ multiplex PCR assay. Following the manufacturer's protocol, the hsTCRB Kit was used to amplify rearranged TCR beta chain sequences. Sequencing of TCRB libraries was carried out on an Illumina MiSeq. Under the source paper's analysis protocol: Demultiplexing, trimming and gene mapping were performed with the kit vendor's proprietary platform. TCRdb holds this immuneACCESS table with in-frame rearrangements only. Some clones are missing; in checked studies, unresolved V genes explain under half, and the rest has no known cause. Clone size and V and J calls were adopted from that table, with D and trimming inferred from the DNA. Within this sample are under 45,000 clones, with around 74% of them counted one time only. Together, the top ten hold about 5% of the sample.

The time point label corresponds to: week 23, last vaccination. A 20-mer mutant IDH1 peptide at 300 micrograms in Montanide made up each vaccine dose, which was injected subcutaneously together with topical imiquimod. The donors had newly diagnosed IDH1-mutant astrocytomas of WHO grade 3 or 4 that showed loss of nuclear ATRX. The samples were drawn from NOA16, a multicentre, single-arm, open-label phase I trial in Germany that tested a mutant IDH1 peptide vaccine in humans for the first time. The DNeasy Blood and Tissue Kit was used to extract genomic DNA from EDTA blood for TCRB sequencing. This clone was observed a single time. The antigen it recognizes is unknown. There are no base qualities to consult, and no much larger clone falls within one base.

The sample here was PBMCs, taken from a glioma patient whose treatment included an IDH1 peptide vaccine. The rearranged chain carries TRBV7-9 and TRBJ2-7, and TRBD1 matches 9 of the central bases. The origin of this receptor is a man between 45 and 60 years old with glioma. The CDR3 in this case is CASSLVTGGWYEQYF. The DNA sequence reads TGTGCCAGCAGCTTAGTGACAGGGGGTTGGTACGAGCAGTACTTC.